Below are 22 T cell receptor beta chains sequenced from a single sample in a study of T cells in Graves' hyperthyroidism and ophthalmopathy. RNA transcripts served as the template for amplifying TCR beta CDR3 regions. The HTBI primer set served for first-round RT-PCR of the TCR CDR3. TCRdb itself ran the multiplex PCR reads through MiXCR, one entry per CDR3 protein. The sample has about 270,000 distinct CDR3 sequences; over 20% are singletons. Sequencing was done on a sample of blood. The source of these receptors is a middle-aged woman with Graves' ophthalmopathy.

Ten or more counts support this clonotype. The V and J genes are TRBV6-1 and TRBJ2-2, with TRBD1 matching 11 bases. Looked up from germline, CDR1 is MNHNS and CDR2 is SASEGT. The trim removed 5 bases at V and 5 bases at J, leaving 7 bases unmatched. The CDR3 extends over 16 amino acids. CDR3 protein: CASSKGQGAQTGELFF. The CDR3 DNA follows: TGTGCCAGCAGTAAAGGACAGGGGGCGCAGACCGGGGAGCTGTTTTTT.

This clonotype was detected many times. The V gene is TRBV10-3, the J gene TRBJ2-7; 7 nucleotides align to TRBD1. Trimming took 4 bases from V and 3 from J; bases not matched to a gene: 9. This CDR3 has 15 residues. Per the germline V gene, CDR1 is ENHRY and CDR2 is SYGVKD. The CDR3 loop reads CAISGADRARYEQYF. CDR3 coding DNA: TGTGCCATCAGTGGGGCTGACAGGGCTCGCTACGAGCAGTACTTC.

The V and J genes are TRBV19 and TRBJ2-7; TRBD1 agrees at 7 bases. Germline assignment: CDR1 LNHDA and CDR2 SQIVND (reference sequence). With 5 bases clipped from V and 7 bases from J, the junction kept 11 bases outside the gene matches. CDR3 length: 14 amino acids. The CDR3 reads CASSPRDRQGEQYF. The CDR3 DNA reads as TGTGCCAGTAGTCCAAGGGACAGACAAGGGGAGCAGTACTTC.

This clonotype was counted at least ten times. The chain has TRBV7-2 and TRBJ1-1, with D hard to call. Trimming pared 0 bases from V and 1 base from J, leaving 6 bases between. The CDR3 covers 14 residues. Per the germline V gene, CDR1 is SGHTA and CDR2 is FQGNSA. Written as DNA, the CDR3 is TGTGCCAGCAGCTTAGCGCCGGGGAACACTGAAGCTTTCTTT. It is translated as CASSLAPGNTEAFF.

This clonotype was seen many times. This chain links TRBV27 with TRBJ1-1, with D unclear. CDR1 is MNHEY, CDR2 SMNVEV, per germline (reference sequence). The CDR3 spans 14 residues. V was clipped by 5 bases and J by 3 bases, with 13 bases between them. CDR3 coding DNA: TGTGCCAGCAGTCCACTCCTTTCCGACACTGAAGCTTTCTTT. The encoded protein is CASSPLLSDTEAFF.

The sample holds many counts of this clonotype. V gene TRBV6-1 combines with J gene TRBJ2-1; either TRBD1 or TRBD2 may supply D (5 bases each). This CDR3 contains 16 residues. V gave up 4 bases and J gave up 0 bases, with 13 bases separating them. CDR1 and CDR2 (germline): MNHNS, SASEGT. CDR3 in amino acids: CASSGTGTSSYNEQFF. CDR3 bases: TGTGCCAGCAGTGGAACCGGGACCAGCTCCTACAATGAGCAGTTCTTC.

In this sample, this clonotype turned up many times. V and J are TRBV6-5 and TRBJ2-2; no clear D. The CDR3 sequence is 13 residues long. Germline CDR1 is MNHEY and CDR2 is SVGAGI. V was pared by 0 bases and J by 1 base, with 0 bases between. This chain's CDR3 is CASSYSNTGELFF. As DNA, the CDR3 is TGTGCCAGCAGTTACTCGAACACCGGGGAGCTGTTTTTT.

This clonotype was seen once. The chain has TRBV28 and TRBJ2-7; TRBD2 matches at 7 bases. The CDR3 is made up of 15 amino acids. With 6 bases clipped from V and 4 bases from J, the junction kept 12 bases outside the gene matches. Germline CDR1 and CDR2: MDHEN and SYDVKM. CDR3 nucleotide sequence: TGTGCCAGCAGCTCCCTGTCCCTAGCGGTATACGAGCAGTACTTC. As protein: CASSSLSLAVYEQYF.

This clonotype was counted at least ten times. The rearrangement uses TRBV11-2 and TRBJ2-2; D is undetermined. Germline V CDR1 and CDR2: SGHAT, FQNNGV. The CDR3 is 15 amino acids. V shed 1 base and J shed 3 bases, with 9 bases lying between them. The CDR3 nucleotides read TGTGCCAGCAGCTTAGTATTACGGTACACCGGGGAGCTGTTTTTT. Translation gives CASSLVLRYTGELFF.

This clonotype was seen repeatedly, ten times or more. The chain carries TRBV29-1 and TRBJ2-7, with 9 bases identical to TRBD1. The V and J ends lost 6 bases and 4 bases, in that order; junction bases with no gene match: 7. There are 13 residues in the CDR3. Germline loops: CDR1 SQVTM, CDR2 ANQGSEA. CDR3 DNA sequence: TGCAGCGTGACCCAGACAGGGGGGTACGAGCAGTACTTC. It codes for CSVTQTGGYEQYF.

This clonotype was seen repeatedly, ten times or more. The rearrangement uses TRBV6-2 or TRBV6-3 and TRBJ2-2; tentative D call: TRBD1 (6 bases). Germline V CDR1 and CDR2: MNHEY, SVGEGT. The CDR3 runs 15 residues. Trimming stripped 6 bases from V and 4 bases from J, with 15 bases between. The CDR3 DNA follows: TGTGCCAGCAGATTGACAGGTTTTGGCACCGGGGAGCTGTTTTTT. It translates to CASRLTGFGTGELFF.

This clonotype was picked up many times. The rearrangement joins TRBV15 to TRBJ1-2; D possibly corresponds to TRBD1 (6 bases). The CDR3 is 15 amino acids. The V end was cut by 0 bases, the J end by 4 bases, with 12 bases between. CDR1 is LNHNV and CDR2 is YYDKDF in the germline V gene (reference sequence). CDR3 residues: CATSRDSGGLYGYTF. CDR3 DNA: TGTGCCACCAGCAGAGATAGCGGGGGCCTCTATGGCTACACCTTC.

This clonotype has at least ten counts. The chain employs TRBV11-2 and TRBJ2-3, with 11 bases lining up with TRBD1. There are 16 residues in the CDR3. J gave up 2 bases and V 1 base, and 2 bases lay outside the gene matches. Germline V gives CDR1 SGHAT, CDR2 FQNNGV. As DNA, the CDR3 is TGTGCCAGCAGCTTAGGGACAGGGGGCCACACAGATACGCAGTATTTT. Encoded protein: CASSLGTGGHTDTQYF.

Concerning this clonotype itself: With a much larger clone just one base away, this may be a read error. CDR3 in DNA: TGTGCCAGTAGTACAGGGGGTCCGGCGCAAGAGACCCAGTACTTC. As protein: CASSTGGPAQETQYF. The V call is TRBV19, the J call TRBJ2-5; 7 nucleotides agree with TRBD1. Per the germline V gene, CDR1 is LNHDA and CDR2 is SQIVND (reference sequence). This CDR3 contains 15 residues. The J segment lost 2 bases and the V segment lost 4 bases, leaving 7 bases of the junction unmatched.

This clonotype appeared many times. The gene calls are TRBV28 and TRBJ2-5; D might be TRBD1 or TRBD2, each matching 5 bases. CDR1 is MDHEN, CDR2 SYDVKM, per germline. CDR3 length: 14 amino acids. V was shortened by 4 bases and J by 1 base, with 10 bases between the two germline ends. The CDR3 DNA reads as TGTGCCAGCAGTTGGGTTGGGACCCAAGAGACCCAGTACTTC. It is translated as CASSWVGTQETQYF.

CDR3 sequence reads: CASSPYDRVGDTQYF. In DNA form, the CDR3 reads TGTGCCAGCTCACCCTATGACAGGGTCGGAGATACGCAGTATTTT. The chain couples TRBV18 to TRBJ2-3, with 7 bases lining up with TRBD1. The CDR3 extends over 15 amino acids. Germline CDR1 is KGHSH and CDR2 is LQKENI. With V trimmed by 3 bases and J by 5 bases, 8 bases remained unmatched.

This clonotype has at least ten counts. CDR3 sequence: CASIGWDGYGYTF. CDR3 coding DNA: TGTGCCAGCATAGGGTGGGACGGCTATGGCTACACCTTC. V and J are TRBV6-5 and TRBJ1-2; maybe TRBD1 (5 bases). The CDR3 contains 13 residues. Between the trimmed V and J ends, which lost 7 bases and 4 bases, there was a span of 13 bases. Germline assignment: CDR1 MNHEY and CDR2 SVGAGI.

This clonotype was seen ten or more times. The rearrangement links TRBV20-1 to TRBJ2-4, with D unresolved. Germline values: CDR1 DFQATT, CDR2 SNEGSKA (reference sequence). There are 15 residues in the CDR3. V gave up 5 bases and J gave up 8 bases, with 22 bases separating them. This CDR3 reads CSALALGYIEDIQYF. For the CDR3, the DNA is TGCAGTGCTCTGGCCTTGGGGTACATCGAGGACATTCAGTACTTC.

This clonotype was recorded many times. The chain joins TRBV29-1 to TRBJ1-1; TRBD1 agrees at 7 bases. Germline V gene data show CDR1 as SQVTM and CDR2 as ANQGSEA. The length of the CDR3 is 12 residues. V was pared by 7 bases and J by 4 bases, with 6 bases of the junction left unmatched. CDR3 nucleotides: TGCAGCGCTCCGACAGGGAGCACTGAAGCTTTCTTT. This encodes CSAPTGSTEAFF.

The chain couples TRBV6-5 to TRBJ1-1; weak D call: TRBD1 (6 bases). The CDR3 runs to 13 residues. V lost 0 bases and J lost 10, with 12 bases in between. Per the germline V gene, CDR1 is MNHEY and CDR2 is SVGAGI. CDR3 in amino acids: CASSYSSDRRAFF. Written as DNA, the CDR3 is TGTGCCAGCAGTTACTCTTCCGACAGGAGAGCTTTCTTT.

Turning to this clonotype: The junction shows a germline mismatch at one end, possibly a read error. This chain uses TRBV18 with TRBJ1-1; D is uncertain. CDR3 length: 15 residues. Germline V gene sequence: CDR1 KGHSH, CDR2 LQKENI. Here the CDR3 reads CASSPKPSQNTETFF. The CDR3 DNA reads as TGTGCCAGCTCACCAAAGCCGAGCCAGAACACTGAAACTTTCTTT.

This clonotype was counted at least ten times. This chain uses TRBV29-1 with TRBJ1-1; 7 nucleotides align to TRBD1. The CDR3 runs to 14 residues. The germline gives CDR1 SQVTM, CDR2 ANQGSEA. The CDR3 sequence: CSVAGQSDFFEAFF. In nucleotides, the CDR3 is TGCAGTGTGGCGGGACAGAGTGATTTTTTTGAAGCTTTCTTT.